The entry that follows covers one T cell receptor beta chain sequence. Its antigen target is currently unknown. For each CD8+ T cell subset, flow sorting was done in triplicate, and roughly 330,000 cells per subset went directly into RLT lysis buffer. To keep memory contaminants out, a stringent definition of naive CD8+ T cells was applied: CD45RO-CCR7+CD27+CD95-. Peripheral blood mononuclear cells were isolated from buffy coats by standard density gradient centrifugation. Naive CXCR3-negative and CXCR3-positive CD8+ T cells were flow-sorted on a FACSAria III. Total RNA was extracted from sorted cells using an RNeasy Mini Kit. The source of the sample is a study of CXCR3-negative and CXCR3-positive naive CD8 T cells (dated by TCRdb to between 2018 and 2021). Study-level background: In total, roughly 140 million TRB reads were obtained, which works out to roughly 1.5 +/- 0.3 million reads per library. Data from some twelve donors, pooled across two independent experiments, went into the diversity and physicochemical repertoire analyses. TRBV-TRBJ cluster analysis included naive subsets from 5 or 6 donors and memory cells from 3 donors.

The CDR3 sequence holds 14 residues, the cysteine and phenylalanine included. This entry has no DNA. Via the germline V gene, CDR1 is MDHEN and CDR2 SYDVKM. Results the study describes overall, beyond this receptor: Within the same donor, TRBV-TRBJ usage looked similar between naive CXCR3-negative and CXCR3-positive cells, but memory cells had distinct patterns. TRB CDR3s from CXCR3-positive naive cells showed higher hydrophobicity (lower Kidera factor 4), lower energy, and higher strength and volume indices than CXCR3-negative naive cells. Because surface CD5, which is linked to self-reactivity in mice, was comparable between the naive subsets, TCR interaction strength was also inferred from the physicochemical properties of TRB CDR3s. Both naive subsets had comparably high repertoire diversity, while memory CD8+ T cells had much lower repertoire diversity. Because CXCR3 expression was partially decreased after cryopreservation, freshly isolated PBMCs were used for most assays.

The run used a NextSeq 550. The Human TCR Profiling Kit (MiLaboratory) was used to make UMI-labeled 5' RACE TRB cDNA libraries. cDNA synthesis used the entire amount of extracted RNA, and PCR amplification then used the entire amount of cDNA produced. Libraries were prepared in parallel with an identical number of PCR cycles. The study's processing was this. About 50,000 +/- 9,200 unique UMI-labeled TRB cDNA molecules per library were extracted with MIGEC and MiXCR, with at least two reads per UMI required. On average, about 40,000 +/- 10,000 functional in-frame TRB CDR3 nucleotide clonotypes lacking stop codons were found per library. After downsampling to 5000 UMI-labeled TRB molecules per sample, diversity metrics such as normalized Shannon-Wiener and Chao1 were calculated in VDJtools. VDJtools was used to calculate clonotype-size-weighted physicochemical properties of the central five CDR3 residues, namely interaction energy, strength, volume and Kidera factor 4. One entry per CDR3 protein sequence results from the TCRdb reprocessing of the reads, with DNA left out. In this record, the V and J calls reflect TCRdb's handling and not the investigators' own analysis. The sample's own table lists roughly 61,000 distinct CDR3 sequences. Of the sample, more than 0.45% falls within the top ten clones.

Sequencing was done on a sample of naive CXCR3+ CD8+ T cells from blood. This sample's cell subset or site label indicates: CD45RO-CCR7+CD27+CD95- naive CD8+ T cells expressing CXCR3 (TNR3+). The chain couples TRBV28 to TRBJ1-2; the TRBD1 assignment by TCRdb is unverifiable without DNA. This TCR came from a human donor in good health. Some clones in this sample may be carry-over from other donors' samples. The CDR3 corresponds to CASSLEVPVGGYTF.